Below, 25 T cell receptor beta chains from the same sample are listed, as sequenced in a study of OX40 agonist ivuxolimab in advanced cancers. Here immunoSEQ multiplex PCR was the method, and the copy in TCRdb shows in-frame clones only, minus some. There are around 76,000 clones in the sample; approximately 82% occur only once, and around 1.1% lies in the top ten. The sample here was CD4+ or CD8+ T cells sorted from blood, taken in a trial of the OX40 agonist ivuxolimab. Source of these receptors: an adult with an advanced solid tumor such as melanoma, head and neck, liver or kidney cancer.

V is TRBV5-3 and J is TRBJ1-5; D uncertain. TRBV5-3 is classed as an ORF, of uncertain function. The CDR3 length is 17 residues. Trimming removed 0 bases at V and 2 bases at J, with 15 bases between. The CDR3 reads CARSLVEVAGCNQPQHF. The CDR3 nucleotides read TGTGCCAGAAGCTTGGTTGAGGTTGCCGGCTGCAATCAGCCCCAGCATTTT.

This chain connects TRBV5-4 to TRBJ2-6; D remains unclear. Germline loops: CDR1 SGHNT, CDR2 YYREEE (reference sequence). Trimming removed 0 bases at V and 0 bases at J, with 1 base between. The CDR3 length is 14 residues. CDR3 region: CASSLDSGANVLTF. The CDR3 DNA reads TGTGCCAGCAGCTTGGACTCTGGGGCCAACGTCCTGACTTTC.

The chain couples TRBV11-2 to TRBJ1-5; no definite D call. Germline-derived CDR1 and CDR2 are SGHAT and FQNNGV. The CDR3 spans 14 residues. V lost 1 base and J 3 bases, leaving 7 bases between the germline ends. CDR3 coding DNA: TGTGCCAGCAGCTTAGGACGTCTCAATCAGCCCCAGCATTTT. This gives the protein CASSLGRLNQPQHF.

The CDR3 nucleotides read TGCGCCAGCAGCGCAGGGGGCTCCGGAAACACCATATATTTT. Protein: CASSAGGSGNTIYF. The rearrangement uses TRBV5-1 and TRBJ1-3, with TRBD1 matching over 8 bases. The CDR3 has 14 amino acids. V shed 4 bases, J shed 4 bases, and the junction held 4 bases outside the gene matches. The germline V gene has CDR1 SGHRS and CDR2 YFSETQ.

The chain is built from TRBV10-3 and TRBJ1-3, with D maybe TRBD1 (6 bases). The CDR3 loop spans 15 amino acids. Between the trimmed V and J ends, which lost 4 bases and 4 bases, there was a span of 14 bases. Germline V gives CDR1 ENHRY, CDR2 SYGVKD. The CDR3 region is CAISGTGGAGNTIYF. The CDR3 DNA reads as TGTGCCATCAGTGGAACGGGGGGGGCCGGAAACACCATATATTTT.

Here the CDR3 DNA reads TGTGCCAGCAGCCGGGGGCAGAGCTCCTACGAGCAGTACTTC. Protein product: CASSRGQSSYEQYF. The V gene is TRBV11-3, the J gene TRBJ2-7; D may correspond to TRBD1 or TRBD2 (6 bases each). The CDR3 runs 14 residues. Germline V lookup: CDR1 SGHNT, CDR2 YENEEA. V dropped 5 bases and J dropped 0 bases, with 11 bases sitting between them.

This rearrangement joins TRBV5-1 to TRBJ1-1; D is perhaps TRBD1 (5 bases). V dropped 3 bases and J dropped 7 bases, with 13 bases sitting between them. Germline V gives CDR1 SGHRS, CDR2 YFSETQ. CDR3 length: 13 residues. CDR3 DNA sequence: TGCGCCAGCAGCTGGTCTAGGGGCAGTGAAGCTTTCTTT. The encoded protein is CASSWSRGSEAFF.

The gene calls are TRBV7-2 and TRBJ2-7; D is undetermined. Germline-derived CDR1 and CDR2 are SGHTA and FQGNSA. This CDR3 is 12 amino acids long. With 0 bases removed from V and 6 bases from J, the gap between germline ends came to 6 bases. CDR3 sequence: CASSLASREQYF. CDR3 in DNA: TGTGCCAGCAGCTTAGCGAGTCGCGAGCAGTACTTC.

This clone was recorded once. The V call is TRBV5-6, the J call TRBJ2-3; D gene uncertain. V lost 2 bases and J 3 bases, leaving 7 bases between the germline ends. This CDR3 has 13 amino acids. CDR1 SGHDT and CDR2 YYEEEE come from the germline V gene. The CDR3, as DNA: TGTGCCAGCAGCTTTCTCCAAACAGATACGCAGTATTTT. Its protein product is CASSFLQTDTQYF.

The chain carries TRBV6-5 and TRBJ1-1; tentatively, D is TRBD1 (5 bases). CDR3 length: 13 amino acids. Germline V CDR1 and CDR2: MNHEY, SVGAGI. V lost 7 bases and J 7 bases, leaving 16 bases between the germline ends. The DNA of the CDR3 is TGTGCCAGCACACGGGACCCTAGATTTGAAGCTTTCTTT. It encodes CASTRDPRFEAFF.

The V and J genes are TRBV27 and TRBJ2-5, with TRBD2 matching over 10 bases. The CDR3 spans 17 residues. Unmatched junction bases numbered 8, after V lost 3 bases and J lost 1 base. CDR1 and CDR2 from the germline V gene are MNHEY and SMNVEV (reference sequence). In nucleotides, the CDR3 is TGTGCCAGCAGTTTGAGCGGGGGGGCCTACCTCCAAGAGACCCAGTACTTC. It yields the protein CASSLSGGAYLQETQYF.

The V and J genes are TRBV6-6 and TRBJ2-7; 10 bases line up with TRBD2. Germline CDR1 is MNHNY and CDR2 is SVGAGI (reference sequence). This CDR3 has 16 residues. Unmatched junction bases numbered 11, after V lost 3 bases and J lost 6 bases. In nucleotides, the CDR3 is TGTGCCAGCAGTTATTTGCTAGCGGGAGCACTCATCGAGCAGTACTTC. This translates into CASSYLLAGALIEQYF.

This chain links TRBV6-5 with TRBJ1-4; D gene ambiguous. This CDR3 has 14 residues. The germline V and J ends were trimmed by 0 bases and 6 bases, with 8 bases remaining between them. CDR1 is MNHEY, CDR2 SVGAGI, per germline. CDR3 sequence: CASSYSGRHEKLFF. The CDR3 coding sequence is TGTGCCAGCAGTTACTCAGGGCGACATGAAAAACTGTTTTTT.

This clone was seen only once. CDR3 sequence (DNA): TGTGCCAGCAGCGTAGTGGGGGGGGAAAAACTGTTTTTT. This codes for CASSVVGGEKLFF. V and J are TRBV9 and TRBJ1-4, with TRBD1 as a possible D gene (5 bases). CDR3 length: 13 residues. Germline CDR1 SGDLS, CDR2 YYNGEE. The V gene lost 0 bases and the J gene lost 8 bases, with 8 bases spanning the gap.

This clone was detected once. The CDR3 DNA sequence: TGTGCCAGCAGCTCGCCGACGGAGGGGGGAAAAGAGACCCAGTACTTC. Encoded protein: CASSSPTEGGKETQYF. This rearrangement joins TRBV7-3 to TRBJ2-5; D possibly uses TRBD1 or TRBD2 (6 bases each). The V gene lost 4 bases and the J gene lost 3 bases, with 18 bases spanning the gap. CDR3 length: 16 residues. CDR1 and CDR2 from the germline V gene are SGHTA and FQGTGA.

The chain carries TRBV7-2 and TRBJ2-3, with D possibly TRBD2 on 6 matching bases. This CDR3 has 12 amino acids. Trimming stripped 6 bases from V and 6 bases from J, with 10 bases between. In germline, CDR1 is SGHTA, CDR2 FQGNSA. The CDR3 reads CASSQSGDTQYF. The CDR3, as DNA: TGTGCCAGCAGTCAAAGCGGGGATACGCAGTATTTT.

The chain recombines TRBV10-1 with TRBJ2-7, with TRBD2 identical over 10 bases. The CDR3 runs to 16 residues. Germline-derived CDR1 and CDR2 are WNHNN and SYGVQD (reference sequence). V was pared by 2 bases and J by 3 bases, with 7 bases of the junction left unmatched. The CDR3 region has the DNA TGCGCCAGCAGTGAGGGGGGGCCTAGCGGGGGCTACGAGCAGTACTTC. Amino acids: CASSEGGPSGGYEQYF.

The chain recombines TRBV7-8 with TRBJ1-5, with a possible D match to TRBD1 (5 bases). V gave up 10 bases and J gave up 1 base, with 17 bases separating them. The germline CDR1 and CDR2 sequences are SGHVS and FQNEAQ. This CDR3 spans 15 amino acids. The chain's CDR3 is CANPQGRGSNQPQHF. CDR3 nucleotide sequence: TGTGCCAACCCCCAGGGCAGAGGGAGCAATCAGCCCCAGCATTTT.

This rearrangement joins TRBV4-1 to TRBJ1-1, with D unresolved. CDR3 length: 13 residues. Deletions cut 11 bases from V and 3 bases from J, with 16 bases between. Per germline, CDR1 MGHRA and CDR2 YSYEKL. The DNA for the CDR3 is TGCGCCGGCCGGTCAGGCCAGGACACTGAAGCTTTCTTT. Encoded protein: CAGRSGQDTEAFF.

Worth noting for this clone: A read error is likely, as this CDR3 ends without the conserved phenylalanine or tryptophan. The DNA is left out, because the CDR3 cannot be placed on it with certainty; the CDR3 is given as TCRdb lists it. The rearrangement uses TRBV6-5 and TRBJ2-7; the table gives TRBD2 as D, unverified against the DNA. The CDR3 spans 12 amino acids, including both terminal residues. CDR1 MNHEY and CDR2 SVGAGI come from the germline V gene. CDR3: CASSYDRGRQSL.

This chain links TRBV27 with TRBJ2-2; a weak D match, TRBD1 (6 bases). V was clipped by 3 bases and J by 4 bases, with 12 bases between them. The CDR3 runs to 15 residues. Germline CDR1 is MNHEY and CDR2 is SMNVEV (reference sequence). The CDR3 DNA reads as TGTGCCAGCAGTTTGAACAGGGTAGGCACCGGGGAGCTGTTTTTT. It codes for CASSLNRVGTGELFF.

This clone was seen only once. The J gene is TRBJ2-7, the V gene TRBV4-1; 8 positions agree with TRBD1. The junction had 5 bases not matched to a gene; V was cut back by 4 bases and J by 3 bases. The CDR3 length is 14 residues. Germline CDR1 reads MGHRA; CDR2 reads YSYEKL. CDR3 amino acids: CASSREDRVYEQYF. The CDR3 DNA reads TGCGCCAGCAGCCGAGAGGACAGGGTCTACGAGCAGTACTTC.

As to this clone: A read error is possible here, since a much larger clone lies one base away. This chain connects TRBV7-2 to TRBJ1-2, with 7 bases that match TRBD1. The CDR3 loop spans 14 amino acids. The ends lost 2 bases at V and 2 bases at J; junction bases unmatched: 2. Germline V gene lookup returns CDR1 SGHTA and CDR2 FQGNSA. The CDR3: CASSLQGGNYGYTF. The CDR3 coding sequence is TGTGCCAGCAGCTTACAGGGGGGGAACTATGGCTACACCTTC.

The chain's CDR3 is CASLPSPGYGEKLFF. The CDR3 DNA follows: TGCGCCAGCTTACCATCACCCGGGTATGGTGAAAAACTGTTTTTT. The chain employs TRBV4-1 and TRBJ1-4; no clear D. V gave up 8 bases and J gave up 7 bases, with 20 bases separating them. Germline V gene data show CDR1 as MGHRA and CDR2 as YSYEKL. There are 15 residues in the CDR3.

This clone has only one observation. The chain recombines TRBV5-6 with TRBJ1-1, with 9 bases matching TRBD1. The CDR3 is 13 amino acids. V was clipped by 4 bases and J by 5 bases; unmatched bases: 3. From germline, CDR1 is SGHDT and CDR2 YYEEEE. The chain's CDR3 is CASSTDRGTEAFF. In nucleotides, the CDR3 is TGTGCCAGCAGCACTGACAGGGGGACTGAAGCTTTCTTT. Complete variable domain (other parts from reference TRBV5-6 and TRBJ1-1): DAGVTQSPTHLIKTRGQQVTLRCSPKSGHDTVSWYQQALGQGPQFIFQYYEEEERQRGNFPDRFSGHQFPNYSSELNVNALLLGDSALYLCASSTDRGTEAFFGQGTRLTVV.